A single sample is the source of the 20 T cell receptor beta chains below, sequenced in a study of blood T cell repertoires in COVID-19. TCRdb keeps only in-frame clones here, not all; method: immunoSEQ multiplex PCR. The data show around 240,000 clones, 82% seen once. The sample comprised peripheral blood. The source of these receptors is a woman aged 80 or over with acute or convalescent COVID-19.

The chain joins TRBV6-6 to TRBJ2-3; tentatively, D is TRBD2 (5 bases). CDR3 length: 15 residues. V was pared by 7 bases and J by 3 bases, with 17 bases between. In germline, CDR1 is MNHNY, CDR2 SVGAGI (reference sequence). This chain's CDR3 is CASTSDFILTDTQYF. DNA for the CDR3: TGTGCCAGCACCTCGGACTTCATCCTAACAGATACGCAGTATTTT.

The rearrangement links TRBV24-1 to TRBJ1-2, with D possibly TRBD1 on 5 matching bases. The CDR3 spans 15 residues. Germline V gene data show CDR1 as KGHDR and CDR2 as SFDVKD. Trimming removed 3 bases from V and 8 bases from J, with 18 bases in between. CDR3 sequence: CATSDPGRAPRGYTF. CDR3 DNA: TGTGCCACCAGTGATCCGGGCAGGGCCCCCAGGGGCTACACCTTC.

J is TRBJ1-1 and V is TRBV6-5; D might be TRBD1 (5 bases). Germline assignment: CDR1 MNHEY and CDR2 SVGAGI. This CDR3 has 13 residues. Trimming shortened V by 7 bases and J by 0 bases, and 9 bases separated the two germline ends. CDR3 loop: CASKTELNTEAFF. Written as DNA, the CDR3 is TGTGCCAGCAAGACAGAATTGAACACTGAAGCTTTCTTT.

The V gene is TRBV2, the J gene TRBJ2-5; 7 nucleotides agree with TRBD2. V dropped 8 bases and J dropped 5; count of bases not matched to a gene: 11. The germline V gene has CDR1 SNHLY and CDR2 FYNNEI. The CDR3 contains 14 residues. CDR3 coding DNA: TGTGCCAGCCGATGGCAGGGAGGGCTGGAGACCCAGTACTTC. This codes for CASRWQGGLETQYF.

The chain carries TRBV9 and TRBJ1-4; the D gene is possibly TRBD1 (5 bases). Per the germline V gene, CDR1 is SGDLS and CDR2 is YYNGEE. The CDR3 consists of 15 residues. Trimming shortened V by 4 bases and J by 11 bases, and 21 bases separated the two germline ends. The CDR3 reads CASSSKGYYGEKLFF. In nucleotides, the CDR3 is TGTGCCAGCAGCTCAAAGGGGTATTATGGAGAGAAACTGTTTTTT.

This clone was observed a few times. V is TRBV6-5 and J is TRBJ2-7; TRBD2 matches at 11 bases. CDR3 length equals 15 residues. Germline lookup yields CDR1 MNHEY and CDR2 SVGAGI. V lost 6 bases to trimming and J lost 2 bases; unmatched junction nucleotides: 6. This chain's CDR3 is CASSLTSGSAYEQYF. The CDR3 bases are TGTGCCAGCAGCCTAACTAGCGGGAGTGCCTACGAGCAGTACTTC.

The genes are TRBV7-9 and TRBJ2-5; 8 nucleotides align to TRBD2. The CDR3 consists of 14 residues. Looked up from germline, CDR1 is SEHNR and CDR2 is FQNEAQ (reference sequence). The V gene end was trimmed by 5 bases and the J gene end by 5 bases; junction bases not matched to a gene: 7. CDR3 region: CASSQHSGMETQYF. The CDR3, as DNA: TGTGCCAGCAGCCAACATAGCGGGATGGAGACCCAGTACTTC.

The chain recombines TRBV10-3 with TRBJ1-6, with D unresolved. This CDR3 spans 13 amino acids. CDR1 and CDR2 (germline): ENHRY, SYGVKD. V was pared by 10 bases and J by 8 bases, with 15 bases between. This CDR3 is CATAAGWDSPLHF. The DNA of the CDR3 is TGTGCCACCGCGGCGGGATGGGATTCACCCCTCCACTTT.

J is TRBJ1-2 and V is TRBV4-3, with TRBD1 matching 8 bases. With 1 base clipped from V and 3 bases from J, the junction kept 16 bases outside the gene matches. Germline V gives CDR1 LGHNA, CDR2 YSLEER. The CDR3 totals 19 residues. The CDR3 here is CASSQAGMTGASVDYGYTF. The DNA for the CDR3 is TGCGCCAGCAGCCAAGCCGGTATGACAGGGGCGTCTGTGGACTATGGCTACACCTTC.

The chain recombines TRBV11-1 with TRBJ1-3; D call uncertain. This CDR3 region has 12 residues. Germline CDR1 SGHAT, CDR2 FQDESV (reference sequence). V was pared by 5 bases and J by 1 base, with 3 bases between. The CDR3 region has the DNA TGTGCCAGCAGCCCTTCTGGAAACACCATATATTTT. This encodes CASSPSGNTIYF. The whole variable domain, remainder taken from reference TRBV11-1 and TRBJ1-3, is EAEVAQSPRYKITEKSQAVAFWCDPISGHATLYWYRQILGQGPELLVQFQDESVVDDSQLPKDRFSAERLKGVDSTLKIQPAELGDSAMYLCASSPSGNTIYFGEGSWLTVV.

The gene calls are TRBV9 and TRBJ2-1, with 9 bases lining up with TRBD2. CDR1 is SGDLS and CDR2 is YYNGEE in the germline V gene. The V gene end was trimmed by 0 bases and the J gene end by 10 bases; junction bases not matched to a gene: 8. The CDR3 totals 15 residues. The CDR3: CASSVEVAGGREQFF. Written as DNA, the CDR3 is TGTGCCAGCAGCGTAGAGGTCGCGGGGGGGCGGGAGCAGTTCTTC.

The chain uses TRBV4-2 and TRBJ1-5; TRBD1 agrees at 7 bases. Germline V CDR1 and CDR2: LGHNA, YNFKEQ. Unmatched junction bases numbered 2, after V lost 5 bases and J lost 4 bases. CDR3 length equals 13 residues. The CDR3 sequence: CASSTTGNQPQHF. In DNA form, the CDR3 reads TGTGCCAGCAGCACGACAGGGAATCAGCCCCAGCATTTT.

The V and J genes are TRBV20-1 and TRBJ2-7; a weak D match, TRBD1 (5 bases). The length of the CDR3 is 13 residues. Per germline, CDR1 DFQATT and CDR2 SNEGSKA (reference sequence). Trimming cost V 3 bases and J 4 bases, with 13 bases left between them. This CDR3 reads CSASLNRQYEQYF. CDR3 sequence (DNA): TGCAGTGCTAGTCTTAACAGGCAATACGAGCAGTACTTC.

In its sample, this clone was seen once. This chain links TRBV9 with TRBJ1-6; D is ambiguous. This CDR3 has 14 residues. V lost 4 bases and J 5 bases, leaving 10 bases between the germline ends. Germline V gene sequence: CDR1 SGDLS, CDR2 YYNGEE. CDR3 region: CASSLTVDNSPLHF. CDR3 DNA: TGTGCCAGCAGCCTCACAGTGGATAATTCACCCCTCCACTTT.

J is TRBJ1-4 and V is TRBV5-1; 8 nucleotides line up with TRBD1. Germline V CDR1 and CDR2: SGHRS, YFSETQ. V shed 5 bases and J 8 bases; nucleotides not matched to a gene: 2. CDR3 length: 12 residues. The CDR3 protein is CASRGQAEKLFF. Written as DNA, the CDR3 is TGCGCCAGCAGGGGACAGGCCGAAAAACTGTTTTTT.

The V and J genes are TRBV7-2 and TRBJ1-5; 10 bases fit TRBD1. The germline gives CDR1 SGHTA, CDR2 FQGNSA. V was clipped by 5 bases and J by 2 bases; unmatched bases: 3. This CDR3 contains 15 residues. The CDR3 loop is CASSPGTGGNQPQHF. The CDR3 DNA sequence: TGTGCCAGCAGCCCAGGGACAGGGGGCAATCAGCCCCAGCATTTT. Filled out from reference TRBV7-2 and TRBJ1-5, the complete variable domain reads GAGVSQSPSNKVTEKGKDVELRCDPISGHTALYWYRQSLGQGLEFLIYFQGNSAPDKSGLPSDRFSAERTGGSVSTLTIQRTQQEDSAVYLCASSPGTGGNQPQHFGDGTRLSIL.

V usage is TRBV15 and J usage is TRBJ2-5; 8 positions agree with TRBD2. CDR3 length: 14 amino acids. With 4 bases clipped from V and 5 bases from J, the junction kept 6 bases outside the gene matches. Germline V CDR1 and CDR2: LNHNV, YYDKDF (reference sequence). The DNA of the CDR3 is TGTGCCACCAGCAAACACGGGAGGGGTGAGACCCAGTACTTC. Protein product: CATSKHGRGETQYF. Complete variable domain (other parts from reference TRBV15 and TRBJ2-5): DAMVIQNPRYQVTQFGKPVTLSCSQTLNHNVMYWYQQKSSQAPKLLFHYYDKDFNNEADTPDNFQSRRPNTSFCFLDIRSPGLGDTAMYLCATSKHGRGETQYFGPGTRLLVL.

CDR3 bases: TGTGCCAGCAGCTTATCGGACAGGGGTGGCGAGACCCAGTACTTC. It yields the protein CASSLSDRGGETQYF. The rearrangement joins TRBV7-3 to TRBJ2-5; 9 bases match TRBD1. Germline values: CDR1 SGHTA, CDR2 FQGTGA. Losses at the gene ends were 2 bases for V and 5 bases for J; bases not matched to a gene: 6. This CDR3 comprises 15 residues. Complete variable domain (other parts from reference TRBV7-3 and TRBJ2-5): GAGVSQTPSNKVTEKGKYVELRCDPISGHTALYWYRQSLGQGPEFLIYFQGTGAADDSGLPNDRFFAVRPEGSVSTLKIQRTERGDSAVYLCASSLSDRGGETQYFGPGTRLLVL.

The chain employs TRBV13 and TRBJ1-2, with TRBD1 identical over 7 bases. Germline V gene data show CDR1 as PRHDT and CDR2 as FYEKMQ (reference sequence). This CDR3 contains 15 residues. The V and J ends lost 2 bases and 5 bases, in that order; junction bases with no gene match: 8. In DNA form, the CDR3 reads TGTGCCAGCAGCTTATTCGGACAGGAGGGGTATGGCTACACCTTC. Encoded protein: CASSLFGQEGYGYTF.

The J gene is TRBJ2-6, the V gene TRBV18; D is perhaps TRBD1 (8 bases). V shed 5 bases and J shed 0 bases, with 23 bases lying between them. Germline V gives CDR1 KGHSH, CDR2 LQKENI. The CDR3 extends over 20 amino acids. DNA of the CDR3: TGTGCCAGCTCATGGACAGGGAGGGGGGCGTTAAACTCTGGGGCCAACGTCCTGACTTTC. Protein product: CASSWTGRGALNSGANVLTF.